A selection of T cell receptor beta chains follows, all from one sample in a study of T cell repertoires in cytomegalovirus infection. TCRdb passed the reads through MiXCR, listing each CDR3 protein once. The repertoire consists of roughly 990,000 distinct CDR3 sequences, with more than 25% occurring once and the leading ten covering around an eighth. These TCRs' antigens remain unknown. The specimen was cultured CD8+ T cells from PBMCs, collected from culture after CMV antigen stimulation. The origin of the receptors is a human donor in good health (CMV status not recorded). Some clones in this sample may be carry-over from other donors' samples. The CDR3 runs from the conserved cysteine through the conserved F or W. The D gene is left open where the match is weak. Expanded clones are given a class, and other clones once, few, many or no size at all.

V gene,clone size,J gene,D gene,CDR3 protein,CDR3 DNA
TRBV12-3/TRBV12-4,few,TRBJ2-1,NA,CASSSLPGAYNEQFF,TGTGCCAGCAGTTCCCTGCCGGGAGCCTACAATGAGCAGTTCTTC
TRBV6-2/TRBV6-3,NA,TRBJ2-1,TRBD2,CAGTQSAGVHEQFF,TGTGCCGGCACCCAATCAGCGGGGGTTCATGAGCAGTTCTTC
TRBV7-6,many,TRBJ2-1,NA,CASSPGTGISYNEQFF,TGTGCCAGCAGCCCCGGGACCGGAATTTCCTACAATGAGCAGTTCTTC
TRBV7-2,NA,TRBJ2-3,TRBD2,CASSSPTSGGRTDTQYF,TGTGCCAGCAGCTCTCCGACTAGCGGGGGGCGTACAGATACGCAGTATTTT
TRBV4-1,few,TRBJ1-1,TRBD1,CASSQEAQGMNTEAFF,TGCGCCAGCAGCCAAGAGGCACAGGGGATGAACACTGAAGCTTTCTTT
TRBV15,NA,TRBJ2-1,TRBD1,CATSTDRASYNEQFF,TGTGCCACCAGCACGGACAGGGCATCCTACAATGAGCAGTTCTTC
TRBV15,few,TRBJ2-7,NA,CATSRRSRGNEQYF,TGTGCCACCAGCAGACGCTCCAGGGGCAACGAGCAGTACTTC
TRBV12-5,few,TRBJ2-5,NA,CASGLDKQETQYF,TGTGCTAGTGGTTTGGACAAGCAAGAGACCCAGTACTTC
TRBV27,NA,TRBJ2-4,TRBD2,CASRGGRAIQYF,TGTGCCAGCAGGGGTGGGAGGGCCATTCAGTACTTC
TRBV27,many,TRBJ1-2,NA,CASCSGDYGYTF,TGTGCCAGCTGCTCAGGGGACTATGGCTACACCTTC
TRBV5-6,few,TRBJ1-1,NA,CASSWAWDENTEAFF,TGTGCCAGCAGCTGGGCATGGGACGAGAACACTGAAGCTTTCTTT
TRBV27,few,TRBJ2-6,NA,CASRPLSGANVLTF,TGTGCCAGCAGACCCCTTTCTGGGGCCAACGTCCTGACTTTC
TRBV28,few,TRBJ2-1,NA,CASRRGIGVNEQFF,TGTGCCAGCAGGAGAGGAATCGGGGTCAATGAGCAGTTCTTC
TRBV5-4,NA,TRBJ2-3,TRBD1,CASSPPQGIVTDTQYF,TGTGCCAGCAGCCCCCCACAGGGGATCGTGACAGATACGCAGTATTTT
TRBV5-6,NA,TRBJ2-7,NA,CASSAAGQGYEQYF,TGTGCCAGCAGCGCCGCGGGCCAGGGCTACGAGCAGTACTTC
TRBV2,few,TRBJ2-6,TRBD1,CATDRDRGVGANVLTF,TGTGCCACCGACCGGGACAGGGGAGTCGGGGCCAACGTCCTGACTTTC
TRBV6-6,NA,TRBJ1-1,NA,CASSYSKVTETFF,TGTGCCAGCAGTTACTCGAAGGTCACTGAAACTTTCTTT
TRBV5-6,few,TRBJ1-1,TRBD1,CASDRGHTTEAFF,TGTGCCAGTGACAGGGGGCACACTACTGAAGCTTTCTTT
TRBV12-3/TRBV12-4,NA,TRBJ1-6,NA,CASSHTSPYNPPLHF,TGTGCCAGCAGTCATACGTCCCCCTATAATCCACCCCTCCACTTT